What follows describes a single T cell receptor beta chain. Its antigen is not identified. CDR1 is SGHTA, CDR2 FQGNSA, per germline. CDR3 length equals 15 residues. V gave up 5 bases and J gave up 2 bases; unmatched junction bases: 7. The record originates from a study of beta chain features in type 1 diabetes. Since all of the isolated RNA was reverse transcribed, expressed TCRB transcripts were what got sequenced. Measured with immunoSEQ multiplex PCR; TCRdb has only the in-frame clones, and not every one. The table records 150,000 to 200,000 clones, almost 65% of them present only once. Study observations and caveats: In every one of the four CD4+ subsets, TCRB CDR3s were moderately but significantly shorter in Type 1 diabetes patients.

The chain carries TRBV7-2 and TRBJ2-5; 8 bases are a match to TRBD1. The source of this sequence is a man aged 25-40 years with type 1 diabetes. Sequenced material: naive CD4+ T cells from blood. CDR3 region: CASSVRTGGQETQYF. The CDR3 nucleotides read TGTGCCAGCAGCGTTAGAACAGGGGGTCAAGAGACCCAGTACTTC.